This TCR beta chain was obtained from a study of cytomegalovirus exposure and HLA in healthy donors. Whole-study results and caveats: A few chains linked to CMV were shown in vitro to be specific for CMV antigens.

A word on this clone: Its antigen is still unknown.

This CDR3 has 14 residues. V lost 0 bases and J lost 1, with 4 bases in between. Germline V gene lookup returns CDR1 MNHNS and CDR2 SASEGT. A roughly 120-subject validation cohort, separate from the approximately 720-subject first cohort, supplied the donors. Repertoires were generated with immunoSEQ multiplex PCR, while TCRdb's copy carries only in-frame clones and drops some. The sample carries 70,000 to 80,000 clones, approximately 94% recorded once. The source material was PBMCs. The sequence was collected from a young woman in good health and CMV-seropositive. The V call is TRBV6-1, the J call TRBJ1-3; no clear D. The CDR3 here is CASSEAESGNTIYF. For the CDR3, the DNA is TGTGCCAGCAGTGAAGCGGAGTCTGGAAACACCATATATTTT.